These T cell receptor beta chains were read from a single sample in a study of cytomegalovirus exposure and HLA in healthy donors. TCRdb keeps only in-frame clones here, not all; method: immunoSEQ multiplex PCR. The sample comprises approximately 69,000 clones, 70% to 80% of which are singletons, and around 3.3% rests with the top ten. Sequenced input: PBMCs. These receptors all stem from a man younger than 35 in good health and CMV-seronegative. Each CDR3 is given with its conserved first and last residue. Each record gives: J gene, D gene, V gene, clone size, CDR3 protein, CDR3 DNA. A D gene is named only where the DNA matches it firmly. A clone size is listed for some rows: how often the clone was seen (once, few, many), or a class if it is expanded.

J gene: TRBJ1-5
D gene: TRBD1
V gene: TRBV25-1
clone size: .
CDR3 protein: CASSDTHRGGNQPQHF
CDR3 DNA: TGTGCCAGCAGTGACACCCACAGGGGTGGCAATCAGCCCCAGCATTTT

J gene: TRBJ1-6
D gene: .
V gene: TRBV28
clone size: few
CDR3 protein: CASSRGTGYSPLHF
CDR3 DNA: TGTGCCAGCAGCCGCGGGACTGGGTATTCACCCCTCCACTTT

J gene: TRBJ1-4
D gene: TRBD1
V gene: TRBV15
clone size: .
CDR3 protein: CATSVDWTAGQGNGKLFF
CDR3 DNA: TGTGCCACCAGCGTCGACTGGACCGCGGGACAGGGTAATGGAAAACTGTTTTTT

J gene: TRBJ2-1
D gene: TRBD2
V gene: TRBV5-1
clone size: .
CDR3 protein: CASSPSLSGGAGEQFF
CDR3 DNA: TGCGCCAGCAGCCCTTCGTTGAGCGGGGGGGCGGGGGAGCAGTTCTTC

J gene: TRBJ2-5
D gene: TRBD2
V gene: TRBV7-2
clone size: .
CDR3 protein: CASSLVSGVGETQYF
CDR3 DNA: TGTGCCAGCAGCTTAGTTAGCGGGGTGGGAGAGACCCAGTACTTC

J gene: TRBJ1-5
D gene: .
V gene: TRBV5-1
clone size: .
CDR3 protein: CASSYQGNDNQPQHF
CDR3 DNA: TGCGCCAGCAGCTACCAGGGAAACGACAATCAGCCCCAGCATTTT

J gene: TRBJ2-3
D gene: TRBD2
V gene: TRBV28
clone size: once
CDR3 protein: CASSLGTREYF
CDR3 DNA: TGTGCCAGCAGTTTGGGGACTAGGGAGTATTTT

J gene: TRBJ2-4
D gene: .
V gene: TRBV28
clone size: .
CDR3 protein: CASSVQGVRTKNIQYF
CDR3 DNA: TGTGCCAGCAGTGTACAGGGAGTCCGTACCAAAAACATTCAGTACTTC

J gene: TRBJ1-4
D gene: .
V gene: TRBV7-9
clone size: .
CDR3 protein: CASSNQEVATNEKLFF
CDR3 DNA: TGTGCCAGCAGCAACCAGGAGGTTGCAACTAATGAAAAACTGTTTTTT

J gene: TRBJ2-3
D gene: .
V gene: TRBV5-4
clone size: .
CDR3 protein: CASSLLHTDTQYF
CDR3 DNA: TGTGCCAGCAGCTTGTTACACACAGATACGCAGTATTTT

J gene: TRBJ1-3
D gene: .
V gene: TRBV4-3
clone size: .
CDR3 protein: CASSQGGDGGNTIYF
CDR3 DNA: TGCGCCAGCAGCCAAGGCGGGGACGGTGGAAACACCATATATTTT

J gene: TRBJ2-3
D gene: TRBD2
V gene: TRBV11-1
clone size: .
CDR3 protein: CASSSPRGREADTQYF
CDR3 DNA: TGTGCCAGCAGCTCACCTCGGGGGAGGGAGGCAGATACGCAGTATTTT

J gene: TRBJ2-2
D gene: .
V gene: TRBV7-3
clone size: .
CDR3 protein: CASSPPTRVGTGELFF
CDR3 DNA: TGTGCCAGCAGCCCCCCCACCAGGGTGGGCACCGGGGAGCTGTTTTTT

J gene: TRBJ1-1
D gene: .
V gene: TRBV5-6
clone size: .
CDR3 protein: CASSSDAGANTEAFF
CDR3 DNA: TGTGCCAGCAGCTCGGATGCGGGGGCTAACACTGAAGCTTTCTTT

J gene: TRBJ2-7
D gene: .
V gene: TRBV15
clone size: .
CDR3 protein: CATSREVGGTYEQYF
CDR3 DNA: TGTGCCACCAGCAGAGAAGTAGGCGGAACATACGAGCAGTACTTC

J gene: TRBJ1-2
D gene: TRBD1
V gene: TRBV5-1
clone size: .
CDR3 protein: CASSLDLRDRGRSYGYTF
CDR3 DNA: TGCGCCAGCAGCTTGGACCTCCGGGACAGGGGGCGTAGCTATGGCTACACCTTC

J gene: TRBJ2-3
D gene: .
V gene: TRBV5-1
clone size: .
CDR3 protein: CASSGRGISTDTQYF
CDR3 DNA: TGCGCCAGCAGCGGTCGGGGAATTAGCACAGATACGCAGTATTTT

J gene: TRBJ2-5
D gene: .
V gene: TRBV29-1
clone size: .
CDR3 protein: CSAGEAEETQYF
CDR3 DNA: TGCAGCGCCGGGGAGGCCGAAGAGACCCAGTACTTC

J gene: TRBJ1-2
D gene: TRBD1
V gene: TRBV9
clone size: .
CDR3 protein: CASSVVAGGYGYTF
CDR3 DNA: TGTGCCAGCAGCGTAGTGGCAGGGGGTTATGGCTACACCTTC

J gene: TRBJ1-1
D gene: .
V gene: TRBV25-1
clone size: .
CDR3 protein: CASSELGEGGTEAFF
CDR3 DNA: TGTGCCAGCAGTGAACTCGGGGAGGGTGGGACTGAAGCTTTCTTT

J gene: TRBJ1-2
D gene: TRBD1
V gene: TRBV28
clone size: .
CDR3 protein: CASSWVGETGNGYTF
CDR3 DNA: TGTGCCAGCAGTTGGGTGGGGGAGACAGGGAATGGCTACACCTTC

J gene: TRBJ2-5
D gene: TRBD1
V gene: TRBV14
clone size: .
CDR3 protein: CASSQGRVSGGGETQYF
CDR3 DNA: TGTGCCAGCAGCCAAGGGAGGGTGTCAGGGGGCGGAGAGACCCAGTACTTC

J gene: TRBJ1-1
D gene: .
V gene: TRBV6-1
clone size: .
CDR3 protein: CASSRQELNTEAFF
CDR3 DNA: TGTGCCAGCAGTAGGCAGGAATTGAACACTGAAGCTTTCTTT

J gene: TRBJ1-1
D gene: .
V gene: TRBV6-1
clone size: few
CDR3 protein: CASSPPRTVAEAFF
CDR3 DNA: TGTGCCAGCAGTCCCCCCAGGACTGTGGCTGAAGCTTTCTTT

J gene: TRBJ2-7
D gene: .
V gene: TRBV18
clone size: few
CDR3 protein: CASSPTGPYEQYF
CDR3 DNA: TGTGCCAGCTCACCCACGGGTCCCTACGAGCAGTACTTC

J gene: TRBJ1-5
D gene: .
V gene: TRBV7-8
clone size: .
CDR3 protein: CASSLSGQGEDQPQHF
CDR3 DNA: TGTGCCAGCAGCTTATCCGGGCAGGGTGAGGATCAGCCCCAGCATTTT

J gene: TRBJ2-7
D gene: .
V gene: TRBV2
clone size: few
CDR3 protein: CASSVSQAVHEQYF
CDR3 DNA: TGTGCCAGCAGTGTATCGCAGGCAGTCCACGAGCAGTACTTC

J gene: TRBJ2-3
D gene: .
V gene: TRBV2
clone size: few
CDR3 protein: CASRYSDTQYF
CDR3 DNA: TGTGCCAGCAGATACTCAGATACGCAGTATTTT

J gene: TRBJ2-1
D gene: .
V gene: TRBV5-1
clone size: .
CDR3 protein: CASSLLQRSYNEQFF
CDR3 DNA: TGCGCCAGCAGCTTGCTCCAGCGCTCCTACAATGAGCAGTTCTTC

J gene: TRBJ2-3
D gene: TRBD2
V gene: TRBV28
clone size: .
CDR3 protein: CASSSKRGGGTDTQYF
CDR3 DNA: TGTGCCAGCAGCTCAAAGCGGGGGGGAGGCACAGATACGCAGTATTTT

J gene: TRBJ2-2
D gene: .
V gene: TRBV7-9
clone size: .
CDR3 protein: CASSLRQTLNTGELFF
CDR3 DNA: TGTGCCAGCAGCCTTCGACAGACCTTGAACACCGGGGAGCTGTTTTTT

J gene: TRBJ2-1
D gene: TRBD1
V gene: TRBV19
clone size: .
CDR3 protein: CASSIDLPTGVYNEQFF
CDR3 DNA: TGTGCCAGTAGTATAGATCTCCCGACAGGGGTCTACAATGAGCAGTTCTTC

J gene: TRBJ1-3
D gene: .
V gene: TRBV4-2
clone size: .
CDR3 protein: CASSQERSAAGLLSSGNTIYF
CDR3 DNA: TGTGCCAGCAGCCAAGAGAGAAGCGCGGCAGGACTTTTAAGCTCTGGAAACACCATATATTTT

J gene: TRBJ1-1
D gene: TRBD1
V gene: TRBV29-1
clone size: .
CDR3 protein: CSVERSGTESTEAFF
CDR3 DNA: TGCAGCGTTGAAAGGTCAGGGACAGAGAGCACTGAAGCTTTCTTT

J gene: TRBJ2-3
D gene: .
V gene: TRBV10-2
clone size: .
CDR3 protein: CASSVTDSGTDTQYF
CDR3 DNA: TGCGCCAGCAGTGTAACGGACTCGGGCACAGATACGCAGTATTTT

J gene: TRBJ1-2
D gene: TRBD1
V gene: TRBV19
clone size: .
CDR3 protein: CASSIGQGANYGYTF
CDR3 DNA: TGTGCCAGTAGTATTGGGCAGGGGGCGAACTATGGCTACACCTTC

J gene: TRBJ2-3
D gene: TRBD1
V gene: TRBV7-6
clone size: .
CDR3 protein: CASSLDPTGGLADTQYF
CDR3 DNA: TGTGCCAGCAGCTTAGACCCCACAGGGGGCCTTGCAGATACGCAGTATTTT

J gene: TRBJ1-1
D gene: .
V gene: TRBV29-1
clone size: .
CDR3 protein: CSVEGQGMNTEAFF
CDR3 DNA: TGCAGCGTTGAAGGTCAGGGCATGAACACTGAAGCTTTCTTT

J gene: TRBJ1-6
D gene: .
V gene: TRBV2
clone size: .
CDR3 protein: CASRGADRSNSPLHF
CDR3 DNA: TGTGCCAGCAGGGGGGCCGACAGGTCTAATTCACCCCTCCACTTT

J gene: TRBJ1-1
D gene: TRBD1
V gene: TRBV14
clone size: few
CDR3 protein: CASCDATGGRTEAFF
CDR3 DNA: TGTGCCAGCTGCGACGCCACAGGGGGCAGGACTGAAGCTTTCTTT

J gene: TRBJ1-1
D gene: TRBD1
V gene: TRBV5-1
clone size: .
CDR3 protein: CASSLVGTGGSGTEAFF
CDR3 DNA: TGCGCCAGCAGCTTGGTGGGGACAGGGGGCTCCGGGACTGAAGCTTTCTTT

J gene: TRBJ2-1
D gene: TRBD2
V gene: TRBV19
clone size: .
CDR3 protein: CASSPGTSGYNEQFF
CDR3 DNA: TGTGCCAGTAGCCCCGGGACTAGCGGTTACAATGAGCAGTTCTTC

J gene: TRBJ2-5
D gene: .
V gene: TRBV15
clone size: .
CDR3 protein: CATSPSRGETQYF
CDR3 DNA: TGTGCCACCAGCCCTAGCCGAGGAGAGACCCAGTACTTC

J gene: TRBJ1-4
D gene: TRBD1
V gene: TRBV5-1
clone size: .
CDR3 protein: CASRYTGVTNEKLFF
CDR3 DNA: TGCGCCAGCAGATATACAGGGGTAACTAATGAAAAACTGTTTTTT

J gene: TRBJ2-7
D gene: .
V gene: TRBV15
clone size: .
CDR3 protein: CATSRDLGGLSGGEQYF
CDR3 DNA: TGTGCCACCAGCAGAGACCTTGGGGGACTCAGTGGGGGTGAGCAGTACTTC

J gene: TRBJ2-7
D gene: TRBD1
V gene: TRBV6-1
clone size: .
CDR3 protein: CASSPRQGSSHEQYF
CDR3 DNA: TGTGCCAGCAGTCCGCGACAGGGATCTTCCCACGAGCAGTACTTC